This TCR beta chain was sequenced for a study of T cell responses to AZD1222 COVID-19 vaccine. Profiling relied on immunoSEQ multiplex PCR, and the TCRdb table lists in-frame clones only, not all of them. The sample lists 150,000 to 200,000 clones; around 87% were seen once. Broader study findings: Sampled repertoires all dated from after the peak T cell response. Unmutated regions of variants are reportedly targeted by nearly half of spike-specific TCRs.

The CDR3 loop spans 14 amino acids. CDR1 and CDR2 (germline): GTSNPN, SVGIG (reference sequence). The germline V and J ends were trimmed by 8 bases and 0 bases, with 15 bases remaining between them. Notes on this clone: Its antigen is currently unknown.

The TCR was taken from an adult in good health. The chain links TRBV30 to TRBJ2-3; TRBD1 might be the D (6 bases). Specimen: peripheral blood, collected on day 0 of MenACWY control vaccination. The CDR3 sequence: CAHGTGSSTDTQYF. CDR3 bases: TGTGCCCACGGAACAGGGTCTAGCACAGATACGCAGTATTTT.